These 10 T cell receptor beta chains were all obtained from the same sample, sequenced in a study of cytomegalovirus exposure and HLA in healthy donors. The PCR was carried out with 60 Vbeta primers and 13 Jbeta primers. Using immunoSEQ multiplex PCR, the repertoire was profiled, and TCRdb retains in-frame clones only, with some absent. The sample includes approximately 130,000 clones, 72% of them seen just once. Sequenced input: PBMCs. The receptor source for this set is a man aged 45-60 years in good health and CMV-seropositive.

This clone was detected only once. In the same sample, other DNA sequences code for this CDR3. The V and J genes are TRBV19 and TRBJ1-2; a possible D gene is TRBD1 (5 bases). CDR1 is LNHDA, CDR2 SQIVND, per germline (reference sequence). The CDR3 has 13 amino acids. Between the trimmed V and J ends, which lost 3 bases and 2 bases, there was a span of 7 bases. CDR3 nucleotide sequence: TGTGCCAGTAGTATGGGGCAGAACTATGGCTACACCTTC. This sequence encodes CASSMGQNYGYTF.

This chain links TRBV25-1 with TRBJ1-1; D is undetermined. This CDR3 has 14 amino acids. Trimming took off 7 bases at V and 4 bases at J, with 16 bases between the two ends. Germline CDR1 and CDR2: MGHDK and SYGVNS. The CDR3 DNA follows: TGTGCCAGCACATCCCCCTACCCGCCCACTGAAGCTTTCTTT. Its protein product is CASTSPYPPTEAFF.

This clone showed up just a few times. V gene TRBV28 combines with J gene TRBJ2-3; 9 nucleotides agree with TRBD2. CDR3 size: 19 residues. J gave up 4 bases and V 3 bases, and 17 bases lay outside the gene matches. Per germline, CDR1 MDHEN and CDR2 SYDVKM. DNA for the CDR3: TGTGCCAGCAGTTTCTACGTAGGCGGGGCTAGCGGGATCTCAGATACGCAGTATTTT. It is translated as CASSFYVGGASGISDTQYF.

This clone came up once. One junction end does not reproduce the germline sequence, and a read error may be involved. The chain combines TRBV9 with TRBJ1-3; 9 bases match TRBD1. Germline V gene data show CDR1 as SGDLS and CDR2 as YYNGEE. This CDR3 has 15 residues. The CDR3 here is CASSVNRGRGNAIYF. The CDR3 DNA reads as TGTGCCAGCAGCGTTAACAGGGGGCGAGGAAACGCCATATATTTT. Complete variable domain (other parts from reference TRBV9 and TRBJ1-3): DSGVTQTPKHLITATGQRVTLRCSPRSGDLSVYWYQQSLDQGLQFLIQYYNGEERAKGNILERFSAQQFPDLHSELNLSSLELGDSALYFCASSVNRGRGNAIYFGEGSWLTVV.

This clone was picked up a small number of times. V and J are TRBV6-5 and TRBJ1-1, with D perhaps matching TRBD1 (5 bases). Germline V lookup: CDR1 MNHEY, CDR2 SVGAGI. V shed 4 bases and J shed 5 bases, with 8 bases lying between them. The CDR3 extends over 12 amino acids. This chain's CDR3 is CASSSGGTEAFF. The CDR3 nucleotides read TGTGCCAGCAGTTCCGGGGGAACTGAAGCTTTCTTT.

This chain links TRBV5-1 with TRBJ2-7; D perhaps matches TRBD2 (7 bases). Per the germline V gene, CDR1 is SGHRS and CDR2 is YFSETQ. V was shortened by 7 bases and J by 3 bases, with 20 bases between the two germline ends. This CDR3 comprises 15 residues. CDR3 in amino acids: CASSPQGRGGYEQYF. The CDR3, as DNA: TGCGCCAGCTCTCCCCAGGGGCGCGGGGGCTACGAGCAGTACTTC.

The V call is TRBV5-1, the J call TRBJ1-2; D might be TRBD1 (6 bases). CDR3 length: 13 residues. CDR1 and CDR2 from the germline V gene are SGHRS and YFSETQ. Trimming removed 7 bases at V and 4 bases at J, with 14 bases between. The CDR3 DNA sequence: TGCGCCAGCTCTGACCAGGGGCTCTATGGCTACACCTTC. Amino acids: CASSDQGLYGYTF.

The CDR3 protein is CASSLSLAGGANTGELFF. The DNA for the CDR3 is TGTGCCAGCAGTTTGAGTCTAGCGGGGGGAGCGAACACCGGGGAGCTGTTTTTT. The V gene is TRBV28, the J gene TRBJ2-2; 11 nucleotides agree with TRBD2. V was pared by 3 bases and J by 0 bases, with 6 bases of the junction left unmatched. The CDR3 loop spans 18 amino acids. The V gene's germline CDR1 is MDHEN and CDR2 SYDVKM. Full variable domain (remainder filled in from reference TRBV28 and TRBJ2-2): DVKVTQSSRYLVKRTGEKVFLECVQDMDHENMFWYRQDPGLGLRLIYFSYDVKMKEKGDIPEGYSVSREKKERFSLILESASTNQTSMYLCASSLSLAGGANTGELFFGEGSRLTVL.

This clone was seen a few times. The V and J genes are TRBV19 and TRBJ1-1; 7 positions match TRBD1. CDR3 length: 13 amino acids. Germline CDR1 is LNHDA and CDR2 is SQIVND (reference sequence). With 3 bases clipped from V and 10 bases from J, the junction kept 8 bases outside the gene matches. The CDR3 spells CASSMDLRGRAFF. The CDR3 DNA is TGTGCCAGTAGTATGGACCTGAGGGGGCGAGCTTTCTTT.

The chain recombines TRBV5-6 with TRBJ2-5; TRBD2 agrees at 8 bases. Trimming took 4 bases from V and 4 from J; bases not matched to a gene: 12. This CDR3 comprises 16 residues. Germline lookup yields CDR1 SGHDT and CDR2 YYEEEE. CDR3 amino acids: CASSIGGPSGGETQYF. CDR3 in DNA: TGTGCCAGCAGCATAGGGGGGCCCAGCGGGGGAGAGACCCAGTACTTC.